This TCR beta chain came from a study of T cells in women clearing cervical HPV infection. Germline CDR1 is SNHLY and CDR2 is FYNNEI. Trimming took 4 bases from V and 6 from J; bases not matched to a gene: 8. The CDR3 consists of 16 residues. Remarks on this clone: The sequence runs out 3 residues before the end of the CDR3; the remainder is reconstructed from the germline J gene.

All participants had a single incident cervical HPV16 infection, and prevalent HPV16 infections were excluded. Cervical HPV DNA detected by MY09/MY11 PCR, typed by dot-blot. Libraries were prepared by immunoSEQ multiplex PCR; TCRdb keeps only in-frame clonotypes and omits some of them. The sample holds approximately 16,000 clones. The TCR comes from a woman aged 18 to 75 with a cervical HPV16 infection that either progressed to CIN3+ or cleared (not recorded which). The chain recombines TRBV2 with TRBJ2-3; 12 bases are shared with TRBD1. Material for sequencing was blood buffy coat. The sequenced part of the CDR3 DNA is TGTGCCAGCAGTGTTTCGGGACAGGGGGCCCCGGATACG. The encoded protein is CASSVSGQGAPDT. The CDR3 reads in full as CASSVSGQGAPDTQYF.